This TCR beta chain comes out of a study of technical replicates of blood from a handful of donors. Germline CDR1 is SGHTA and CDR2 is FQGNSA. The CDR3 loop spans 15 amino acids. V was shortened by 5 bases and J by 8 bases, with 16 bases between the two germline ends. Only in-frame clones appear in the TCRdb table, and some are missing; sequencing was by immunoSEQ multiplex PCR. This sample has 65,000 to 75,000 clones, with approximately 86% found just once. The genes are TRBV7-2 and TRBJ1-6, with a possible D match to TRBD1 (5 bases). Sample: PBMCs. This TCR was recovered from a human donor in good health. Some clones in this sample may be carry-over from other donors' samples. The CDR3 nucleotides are TGTGCCAGCAGCCCCCGTCAGGGATGGGATTCACCCCTCCACTTT. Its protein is CASSPRQGWDSPLHF.